These 26 T cell receptor beta chains share one sample of origin, sequenced in a study of breast tumors, draining lymph nodes, adjacent tissues. Samples came from axillary lymph nodes draining the breast cancer. One entry per CDR3 protein, called by TCRdb with MiXCR from the multiplex PCR reads. The table shows about 200,000 distinct CDR3 sequences, with roughly 29% occurring only once. Sequenced material: axillary lymph node tissue. The receptor set was obtained from a female donor with breast cancer. Some clones in this sample may be carry-over from other donors' samples.

Many counts were recorded for this clonotype. The chain couples TRBV6-1 to TRBJ2-5; D remains unclear. Trimming removed 2 bases at V and 4 bases at J, with 11 bases between. Germline CDR1 is MNHNS and CDR2 is SASEGT. The CDR3 runs to 14 residues. The chain's CDR3 is CASSEPGRRETQYF. CDR3 nucleotide sequence: TGTGCCAGCAGTGAACCGGGTAGGAGAGAGACCCAGTACTTC.

A word on this clonotype: Just one base apart from a much larger clone, this may be a read error. No conserved phenylalanine or tryptophan ends this CDR3, so it is likely a read error. The chain combines TRBV18 with TRBJ2-7; 8 bases line up with TRBD1. The V segment lost 2 bases and the J segment 5 bases; nucleotides outside the gene matches: 5. CDR1 is KGHSH and CDR2 is LQKENI in the germline V gene. This CDR3 region has 14 residues. The CDR3 is CASSPRQGWNEQYL. The CDR3 bases are TGTGCCAGCTCACCAAGACAGGGGTGGAACGAGCAGTACCTC.

Many counts were recorded for this clonotype. The rearrangement links TRBV7-2 to TRBJ2-5, with D hard to call. Trimming cost V 1 base and J 5 bases, with 8 bases left between them. The CDR3 contains 13 residues. Germline assignment: CDR1 SGHTA and CDR2 FQGNSA. The CDR3: CASSLEFGETQYF. For the CDR3, the DNA is TGTGCCAGCAGCTTAGAGTTTGGGGAGACCCAGTACTTC.

This clonotype was found many times. This chain connects TRBV2 to TRBJ1-4; D is unresolved. CDR1 and CDR2 from the germline V gene are SNHLY and FYNNEI. This CDR3 is built from 14 residues. Deletions cut 2 bases from V and 5 bases from J, with 9 bases between. The CDR3 DNA follows: TGTGCCAGCAGTGAATGGCGGCCAAATGAAAAACTGTTTTTT. Protein sequence: CASSEWRPNEKLFF.

The chain couples TRBV18 to TRBJ1-4, with unresolved D. V was shortened by 5 bases and J by 5 bases, with 21 bases between the two germline ends. Per the germline V gene, CDR1 is KGHSH and CDR2 is LQKENI. The CDR3 is 17 residues long. The CDR3 DNA sequence: TGTGCCAGCTCAACGACTAGCGGGAGCTCCTACAATGAAAAACTGTTTTTT. Amino acids: CASSTTSGSSYNEKLFF.

This clonotype was observed many times. The rearrangement links TRBV12-3 or TRBV12-4 to TRBJ2-5; D is possibly TRBD2 (6 bases). The V gene lost 6 bases and the J gene lost 7 bases, with 21 bases spanning the gap. The CDR3 contains 15 residues. CDR3 sequence reads: CASRSFRDLGGTQYF. CDR3 in DNA: TGTGCCAGCAGATCCTTCCGGGACTTGGGGGGGACCCAGTACTTC.

V and J are TRBV2 and TRBJ1-5, with TRBD1 as a possible D gene (5 bases). Trimming left V 10 bases short and J 11 bases short, with 24 bases between. This CDR3 has 14 amino acids. Germline-derived CDR1 and CDR2 are SNHLY and FYNNEI. The CDR3 nucleotides are TGTGCCACGGGACTAGCGGGGGAGGGAGAGACCCAGCATTTT. As protein: CATGLAGEGETQHF.

A note on this clonotype: A much larger clone differs from this one at a single base, so this may be a read error. V gene TRBV4-1 combines with J gene TRBJ1-3, with D possibly being TRBD1 (5 bases). The V gene's germline CDR1 is MGHRA and CDR2 YSYEKL. V lost 4 bases, J lost 9 bases, and 19 bases lay in between. This CDR3 has 15 amino acids. CDR3 in DNA: TGCGCCAGCAGCCTCGACAGTCTATCGTGGGGCACCATATATTTT. Residues: CASSLDSLSWGTIYF.

This clonotype was seen many times. V usage is TRBV5-1 and J usage is TRBJ1-5; D not certain. V shed 4 bases and J shed 2 bases, with 7 bases lying between them. The germline CDR1 and CDR2 sequences are SGHRS and YFSETQ. The CDR3 has 13 amino acids. The CDR3 spells CASSMEGNQPQHF. For the CDR3, the DNA is TGCGCCAGCAGCATGGAGGGCAATCAGCCCCAGCATTTT.

This clonotype showed up many times. The chain has TRBV4-1 and TRBJ1-4, with 8 nucleotides matching TRBD1. Trimming took 5 bases from V and 4 from J; bases not matched to a gene: 9. The germline gives CDR1 MGHRA, CDR2 YSYEKL. This CDR3 spans 16 amino acids. The CDR3 DNA sequence: TGCGCCAGCAGCGACGGCCTACAGGGGGTTAATGAAAAACTGTTTTTT. This codes for CASSDGLQGVNEKLFF.

This clonotype occurred many times. The V gene is TRBV18, the J gene TRBJ2-5; possible D gene TRBD2, 5 bases. The V gene lost 0 bases and the J gene lost 1 base, with 15 bases spanning the gap. The CDR3 is made up of 17 amino acids. From germline, CDR1 is KGHSH and CDR2 LQKENI. The CDR3 DNA reads TGTGCCAGCTCACCACCGAGGGTGGGTCCGACCCAAGAGACCCAGTACTTC. Protein: CASSPPRVGPTQETQYF.

In DNA, the CDR3 is TGTGCCAGCAGCCCAGGCGACAGGTATAATTCACCCCTCCACTTT. Residues: CASSPGDRYNSPLHF. This chain links TRBV7-9 with TRBJ1-6; weak D call: TRBD1 (6 bases). With 5 bases removed from V and 4 bases from J, the gap between germline ends came to 12 bases. The CDR3 is 15 amino acids. Germline V CDR1 and CDR2: SEHNR, FQNEAQ (reference sequence).

This clonotype was seen many times. The V and J genes are TRBV12-3 or TRBV12-4 and TRBJ1-5; D not resolved. The length of the CDR3 is 12 residues. V lost 5 bases, J lost 4 bases, and 6 bases lay in between. The chain's CDR3 is CASSPPNQPQHF. The CDR3 DNA sequence: TGTGCCAGCAGTCCTCCTAATCAGCCCCAGCATTTT.

This clonotype showed up many times. The rearrangement links TRBV5-5 to TRBJ2-5, with 7 bases aligning to TRBD2. The germline V gene encodes CDR1 SGHKS and CDR2 YYEKEE (reference sequence). Trimming removed 4 bases from V and 5 bases from J; junction bases left unmatched: 5. The CDR3 runs to 13 residues. The CDR3 protein is CASSVVGGETQYF. In DNA form, the CDR3 reads TGTGCCAGCAGCGTAGTCGGGGGGGAGACCCAGTACTTC. The whole variable domain, remainder taken from reference TRBV5-5 and TRBJ2-5, is DAGVTQSPTHLIKTRGQQVTLRCSPISGHKSVSWYQQVLGQGPQFIFQYYEKEERGRGNFPDRFSARQFPNYSSELNVNALLLGDSALYLCASSVVGGETQYFGPGTRLLVL.

This clonotype was recorded many times. An end of the junction differs from the germline gene, which may be a read error. The chain carries TRBV7-9 and TRBJ2-5, with D possibly being TRBD2 (6 bases). The germline V gene encodes CDR1 SEHNR and CDR2 FQNEAQ (reference sequence). The CDR3 is made up of 15 amino acids. This CDR3 is CASSRGIGPQETQHF. Here the CDR3 DNA reads TGTGCCAGCAGTCGCGGGATAGGGCCGCAAGAGACCCAGCACTTC.

On this clonotype: Its ends do not fully match the called genes, so a read error is possible. The chain carries TRBV3-1 and TRBJ1-2, with D hard to call. The CDR3 extends over 15 amino acids. Germline values: CDR1 LGHDT, CDR2 YNNKEL (reference sequence). CDR3 bases: TGCGCCGGCAGCCAAGATGTGGGGACTAACTATGGCTACACCTTC. Amino acid sequence: CAGSQDVGTNYGYTF.

This clonotype came up many times. The V and J genes are TRBV5-5 and TRBJ2-5; D is undetermined. V lost 1 base and J lost 5, with 12 bases in between. Germline loops: CDR1 SGHKS, CDR2 YYEKEE (reference sequence). The CDR3 runs 14 residues. The CDR3 DNA sequence: TGTGCCAGCAGCTTGAGGTATAGTGTCGAGACCCAGTACTTC. Its translation: CASSLRYSVETQYF.

The table lists this clonotype with many counts. This chain connects TRBV7-9 to TRBJ1-6; perhaps TRBD1 as D (6 bases). Looked up from germline, CDR1 is SEHNR and CDR2 is FQNEAQ (reference sequence). CDR3 length: 17 amino acids. V was trimmed by 2 bases and J by 4 bases, leaving 15 bases between them. CDR3 DNA sequence: TGTGCCAGCAGCTTAAGGAGTATAGGGGGTTATAATTCACCCCTCCACTTT. Translating gives CASSLRSIGGYNSPLHF.

As DNA, the CDR3 is TGTGCCAGCAGCTCTACAGGGGGCGGGGGGTATGAGCAGTTCTTC. This sequence encodes CASSSTGGGGYEQFF. The rearrangement joins TRBV7-2 to TRBJ2-1, with a weak D call TRBD1 (9 bases). Trimming removed 4 bases from V and 8 bases from J, with 18 bases in between. Looked up from germline, CDR1 is SGHTA and CDR2 is FQGNSA. The CDR3 covers 15 residues. The whole variable domain, remainder taken from reference TRBV7-2 and TRBJ2-1, is GAGVSQSPSNKVTEKGKDVELRCDPISGHTALYWYRQSLGQGLEFLIYFQGNSAPDKSGLPSDRFSAERTGGSVSTLTIQRTQQEDSAVYLCASSSTGGGGYEQFFGPGTRLTVL.

This clonotype occurred many times. This chain uses TRBV5-1 with TRBJ1-2; possibly TRBD1 for D (5 bases). Germline V CDR1 and CDR2: SGHRS, YFSETQ. This CDR3 comprises 19 residues. V lost 2 bases, J lost 4 bases, and 27 bases lay in between. CDR3 DNA sequence: TGCGCCAGCAGCTTTACCATATCTAACACCCGGGACGCCCGCTATGGCTACACCTTC. As protein: CASSFTISNTRDARYGYTF. Full variable domain (rest looked up from reference TRBV5-1 and TRBJ1-2): KAGVTQTPRYLIKTRGQQVTLSCSPISGHRSVSWYQQTPGQGLQFLFEYFSETQRNKGNFPGRFSGRQFSNSRSEMNVSTLELGDSALYLCASSFTISNTRDARYGYTFGSGTRLTVV.

This clonotype was counted a few times. A much larger clone lies one base from this, so it may be a read error. J is TRBJ2-2 and V is TRBV6-1; D might be TRBD2 (6 bases). The CDR3 totals 14 residues. Germline CDR1 MNHNS, CDR2 SASEGT. Trimming removed 8 bases at V and 7 bases at J, with 17 bases between. The CDR3 nucleotides are TGTGCCAGCGGACGGGAGAACGGGCTCGGGGAGCTGTTTTTT. Protein product: CASGRENGLGELFF.

At least ten counts were recorded for this clonotype. The chain uses TRBV5-6 and TRBJ1-5; unclear D gene. Germline V lookup: CDR1 SGHDT, CDR2 YYEEEE. This CDR3 spans 16 amino acids. V was cut by 2 bases and J by 4 bases, with 16 bases left in between. For the CDR3, the DNA is TGTGCCAGCAGCTTCTTCCACACGGAAGGTAATCAGCCCCAGCATTTT. Amino acids: CASSFFHTEGNQPQHF.

This clonotype was seen ten or more times. V and J are TRBV5-1 and TRBJ1-2, with TRBD1 identical over 7 bases. The CDR3 totals 13 residues. After removal of 4 bases from V and 2 bases from J, the junction contained 2 bases not matched to a gene. CDR1 is SGHRS and CDR2 is YFSETQ in the germline V gene. The CDR3 protein is CASSQGQNYGYTF. CDR3 nucleotide sequence: TGCGCCAGCAGCCAGGGACAGAACTATGGCTACACCTTC.

This clonotype was detected many times. For the CDR3, the DNA is TGTGCCAGCAGTGAACAGGCGTTAGGCCAGTCGTTCTTC. This sequence encodes CASSEQALGQSFF. The rearrangement uses TRBV6-1 and TRBJ2-1; D gene ambiguous. Trimming stripped 2 bases from V and 15 bases from J, with 17 bases between. The germline gives CDR1 MNHNS, CDR2 SASEGT. The length of the CDR3 is 13 residues.

This chain links TRBV29-1 with TRBJ2-5, with 14 bases fitting TRBD2. CDR1 and CDR2 (germline): SQVTM, ANQGSEA. V shed 5 bases and J 0 bases; nucleotides not matched to a gene: 5. The CDR3 has 16 amino acids. The CDR3 DNA reads TGCAGCGTTCCGGGACTAGCGGGGGACAACCAAGAGACCCAGTACTTC. Translated, it gives CSVPGLAGDNQETQYF.

The chain uses TRBV7-2 and TRBJ2-6; D is unresolved. This CDR3 is 16 amino acids long. Trimming cost V 5 bases and J 0 bases, with 11 bases left between them. Per the germline V gene, CDR1 is SGHTA and CDR2 is FQGNSA. DNA of the CDR3: TGTGCCAGCAGCGCCCAGAAGAGCTCTGGGGCCAACGTCCTGACTTTC. Translation: CASSAQKSSGANVLTF. Combining the CDR3 with reference TRBV7-2 and TRBJ2-6 gives the whole variable domain GAGVSQSPSNKVTEKGKDVELRCDPISGHTALYWYRQSLGQGLEFLIYFQGNSAPDKSGLPSDRFSAERTGGSVSTLTIQRTQQEDSAVYLCASSAQKSSGANVLTFGAGSRLTVL.